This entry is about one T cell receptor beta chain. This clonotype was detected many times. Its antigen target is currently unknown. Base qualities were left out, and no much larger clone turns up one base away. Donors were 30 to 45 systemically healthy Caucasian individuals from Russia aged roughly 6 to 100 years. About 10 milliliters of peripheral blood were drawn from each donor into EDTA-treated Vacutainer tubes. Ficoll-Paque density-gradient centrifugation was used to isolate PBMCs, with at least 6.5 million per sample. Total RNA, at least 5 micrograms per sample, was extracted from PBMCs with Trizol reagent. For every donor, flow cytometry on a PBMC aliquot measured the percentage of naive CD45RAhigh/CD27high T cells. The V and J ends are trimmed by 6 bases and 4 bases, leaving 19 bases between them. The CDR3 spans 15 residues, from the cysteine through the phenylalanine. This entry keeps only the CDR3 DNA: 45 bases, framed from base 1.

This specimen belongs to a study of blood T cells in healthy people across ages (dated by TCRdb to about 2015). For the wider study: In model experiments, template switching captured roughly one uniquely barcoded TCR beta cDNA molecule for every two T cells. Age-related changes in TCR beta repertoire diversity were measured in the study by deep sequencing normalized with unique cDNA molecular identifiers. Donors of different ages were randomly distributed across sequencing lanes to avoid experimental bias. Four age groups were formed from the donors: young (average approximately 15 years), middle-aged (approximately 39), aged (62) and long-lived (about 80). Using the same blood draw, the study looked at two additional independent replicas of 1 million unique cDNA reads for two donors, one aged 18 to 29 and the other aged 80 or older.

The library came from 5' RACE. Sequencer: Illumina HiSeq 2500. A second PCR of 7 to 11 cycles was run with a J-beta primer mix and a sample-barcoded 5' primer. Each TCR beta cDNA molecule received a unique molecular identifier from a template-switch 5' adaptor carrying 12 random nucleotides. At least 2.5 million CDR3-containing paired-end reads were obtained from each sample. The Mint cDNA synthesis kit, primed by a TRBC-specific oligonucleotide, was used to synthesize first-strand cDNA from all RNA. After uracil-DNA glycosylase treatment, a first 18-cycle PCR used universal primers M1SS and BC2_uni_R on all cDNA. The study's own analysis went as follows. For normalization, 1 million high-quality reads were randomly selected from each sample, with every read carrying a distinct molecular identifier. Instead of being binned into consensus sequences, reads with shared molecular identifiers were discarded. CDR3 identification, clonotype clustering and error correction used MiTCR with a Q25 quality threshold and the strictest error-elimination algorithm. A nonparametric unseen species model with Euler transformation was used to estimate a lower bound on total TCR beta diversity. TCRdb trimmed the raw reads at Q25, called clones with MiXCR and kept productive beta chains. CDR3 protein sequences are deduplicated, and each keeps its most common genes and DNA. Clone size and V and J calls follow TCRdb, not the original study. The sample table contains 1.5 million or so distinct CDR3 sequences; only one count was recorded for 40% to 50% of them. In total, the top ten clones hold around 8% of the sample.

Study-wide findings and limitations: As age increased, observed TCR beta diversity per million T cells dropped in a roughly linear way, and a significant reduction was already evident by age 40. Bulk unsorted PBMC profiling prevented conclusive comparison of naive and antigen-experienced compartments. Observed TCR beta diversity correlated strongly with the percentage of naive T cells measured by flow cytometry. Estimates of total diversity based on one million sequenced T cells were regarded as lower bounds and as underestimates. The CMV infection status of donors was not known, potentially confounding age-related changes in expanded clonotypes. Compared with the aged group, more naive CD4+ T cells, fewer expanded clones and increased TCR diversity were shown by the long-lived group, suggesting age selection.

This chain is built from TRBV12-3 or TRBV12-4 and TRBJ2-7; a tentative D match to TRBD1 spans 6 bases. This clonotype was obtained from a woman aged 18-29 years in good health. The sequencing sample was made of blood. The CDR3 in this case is CASSPAGGSRYEQYF. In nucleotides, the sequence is TGTGCCAGCAGCCCGGCTGGGGGCTCTAGGTACGAGCAGTACTTC.